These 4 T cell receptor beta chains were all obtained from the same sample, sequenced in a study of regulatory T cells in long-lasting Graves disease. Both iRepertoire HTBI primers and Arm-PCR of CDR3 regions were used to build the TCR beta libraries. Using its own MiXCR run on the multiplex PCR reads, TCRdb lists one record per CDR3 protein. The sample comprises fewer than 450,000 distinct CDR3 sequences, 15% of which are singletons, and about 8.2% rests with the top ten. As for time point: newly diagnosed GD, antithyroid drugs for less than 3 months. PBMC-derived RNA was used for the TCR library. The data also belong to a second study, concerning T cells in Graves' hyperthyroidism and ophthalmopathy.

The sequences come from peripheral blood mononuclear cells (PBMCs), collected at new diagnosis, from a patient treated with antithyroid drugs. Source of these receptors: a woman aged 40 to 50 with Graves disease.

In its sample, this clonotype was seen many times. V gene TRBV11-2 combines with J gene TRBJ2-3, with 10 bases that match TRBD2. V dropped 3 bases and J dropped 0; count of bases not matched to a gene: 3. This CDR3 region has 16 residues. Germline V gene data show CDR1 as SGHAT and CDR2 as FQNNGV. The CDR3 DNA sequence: TGTGCCAGCAGCTTCCGACTAGCGGGTAGCACAGATACGCAGTATTTT. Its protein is CASSFRLAGSTDTQYF.

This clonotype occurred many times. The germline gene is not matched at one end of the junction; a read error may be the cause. In DNA, the CDR3 is TGTGCCAGCAGCTTAGGGGTAGATACGCAGTATTTT. The encoded protein is CASSLGVDTQYF. This chain connects TRBV12-3 or TRBV12-4 to TRBJ2-3, with a weak D call TRBD1 (5 bases). CDR3 length: 12 residues.

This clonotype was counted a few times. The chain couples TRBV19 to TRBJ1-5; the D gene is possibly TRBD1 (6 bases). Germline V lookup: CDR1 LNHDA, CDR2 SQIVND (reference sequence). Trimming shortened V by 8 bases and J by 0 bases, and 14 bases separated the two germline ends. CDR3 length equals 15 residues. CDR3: CASGWGADSNQPQHF. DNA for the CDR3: TGTGCCAGTGGTTGGGGGGCGGATAGCAATCAGCCCCAGCATTTT.

The DNA of the CDR3 is TGTGCCAGCAGTCGAAGCCCTCCGGGGGCGCGATCACCCCTCCACTTT. Its translation is CASSRSPPGARSPLHF. The rearrangement joins TRBV12-3 or TRBV12-4 to TRBJ1-6; D may be TRBD1 (6 bases). CDR3 length: 16 residues. V lost 5 bases to trimming and J lost 10 bases, with 21 bases between them.